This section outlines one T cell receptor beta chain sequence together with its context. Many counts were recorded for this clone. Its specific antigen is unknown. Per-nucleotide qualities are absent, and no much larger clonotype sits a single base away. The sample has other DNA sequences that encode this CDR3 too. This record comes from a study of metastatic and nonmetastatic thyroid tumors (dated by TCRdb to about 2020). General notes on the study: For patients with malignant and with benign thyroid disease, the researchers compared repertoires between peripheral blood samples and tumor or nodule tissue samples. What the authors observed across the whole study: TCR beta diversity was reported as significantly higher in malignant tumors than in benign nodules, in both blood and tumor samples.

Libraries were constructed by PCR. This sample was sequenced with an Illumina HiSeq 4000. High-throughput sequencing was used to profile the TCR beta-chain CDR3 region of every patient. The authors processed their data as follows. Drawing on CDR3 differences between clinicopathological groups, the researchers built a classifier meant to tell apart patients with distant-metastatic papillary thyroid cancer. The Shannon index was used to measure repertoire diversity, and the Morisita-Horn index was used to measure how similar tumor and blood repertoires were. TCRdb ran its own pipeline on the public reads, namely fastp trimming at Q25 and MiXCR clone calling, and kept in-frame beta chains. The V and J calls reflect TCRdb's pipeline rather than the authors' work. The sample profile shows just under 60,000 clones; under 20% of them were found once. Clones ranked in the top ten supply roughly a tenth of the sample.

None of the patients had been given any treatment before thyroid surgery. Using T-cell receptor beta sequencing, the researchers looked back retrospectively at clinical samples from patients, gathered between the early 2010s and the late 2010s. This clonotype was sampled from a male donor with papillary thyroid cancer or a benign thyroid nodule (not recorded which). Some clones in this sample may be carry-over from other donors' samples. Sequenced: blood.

DNA sequence: TGTGCCAGCAGCCAAAATCCCTCCTTAGTGGGCTATGGCTACACCTTC. It specifies CASSQNPSLVGYGYTF. The chain joins TRBV3-1 to TRBJ1-2; the D gene assignment is ambiguous. CDR1 is given as LGHDT and CDR2 as YNNKEL, both from the germline V gene (reference sequence). Counted from cysteine to phenylalanine, this CDR3 has 16 amino acids. Only the CDR3 DNA stays, 48 bases, in frame from base 1. V loses 2 bases of germline sequence and J loses 4 bases, and the interval between the two ends is 17 bases.